The 31 T cell receptor beta chains given below trace back to one sample, sequenced in a study of OX40 agonist ivuxolimab in advanced cancers. Profiled with immunoSEQ multiplex PCR; TCRdb holds only in-frame clones, not every one. The sample has roughly 68,000 clones, 80% to 90% seen once. The material sequenced was CD4+ or CD8+ T cells sorted from blood, taken in a trial of the OX40 agonist ivuxolimab. These receptors were obtained from an adult with an advanced solid tumor such as melanoma, head and neck, liver or kidney cancer.

The genes are TRBV5-1 and TRBJ1-1, with a tentative D call TRBD1 (5 bases). Germline CDR1 reads SGHRS; CDR2 reads YFSETQ. V lost 0 bases, J lost 4 bases, and 16 bases lay in between. The length of the CDR3 is 16 residues. CDR3 protein: CASSLAETLGATEAFF. CDR3 coding DNA: TGCGCCAGCAGCTTGGCCGAGACCCTAGGGGCCACTGAAGCTTTCTTT. The full variable domain, completed using reference TRBV5-1 and TRBJ1-1, is KAGVTQTPRYLIKTRGQQVTLSCSPISGHRSVSWYQQTPGQGLQFLFEYFSETQRNKGNFPGRFSGRQFSNSRSEMNVSTLELGDSALYLCASSLAETLGATEAFFGQGTRLTVV.

The chain has TRBV19 and TRBJ2-3, with 7 bases lining up with TRBD2. The J segment lost 0 bases and the V segment lost 10 bases, leaving 7 bases of the junction unmatched. This CDR3 contains 14 residues. Germline V lookup: CDR1 LNHDA, CDR2 SQIVND (reference sequence). The DNA of the CDR3 is TGTGCCACCTCTCGGGGGGACAGCACAGATACGCAGTATTTT. It translates to CATSRGDSTDTQYF.

The V call is TRBV5-1, the J call TRBJ2-7; 8 nucleotides agree with TRBD2. This CDR3 has 14 amino acids. The germline V gene encodes CDR1 SGHRS and CDR2 YFSETQ. V shed 5 bases and J 8 bases; nucleotides not matched to a gene: 12. The CDR3 DNA follows: TGCGCCAGCAGTTTAGCGGGGCCCCAAGGGAAGCAGTACTTC. Amino acids: CASSLAGPQGKQYF. The full variable domain, in which reference TRBV5-1 and TRBJ2-7 provide the parts outside the CDR3, is KAGVTQTPRYLIKTRGQQVTLSCSPISGHRSVSWYQQTPGQGLQFLFEYFSETQRNKGNFPGRFSGRQFSNSRSEMNVSTLELGDSALYLCASSLAGPQGKQYFGPGTRLTVT.

The CDR3 DNA follows: TGTGCCAGCAGCTTAGGGGCAGTTCAAGAGACCCAGTACTTC. Amino acids: CASSLGAVQETQYF. The rearrangement links TRBV7-3 to TRBJ2-5; D may be TRBD1 (5 bases). Germline-derived CDR1 and CDR2 are SGHTA and FQGTGA. The CDR3 spans 14 residues. Between the trimmed V and J ends, which lost 2 bases and 2 bases, there was a span of 9 bases. Drawing the rest from reference TRBV7-3 and TRBJ2-5, the complete variable domain is GAGVSQTPSNKVTEKGKYVELRCDPISGHTALYWYRQSLGQGPEFLIYFQGTGAADDSGLPNDRFFAVRPEGSVSTLKIQRTERGDSAVYLCASSLGAVQETQYFGPGTRLLVL.

This chain uses TRBV11-3 with TRBJ1-2, with D uncertain. Looked up from germline, CDR1 is SGHNT and CDR2 is YENEEA. Trimming stripped 0 bases from V and 8 bases from J, with 13 bases between. This CDR3 is 14 amino acids long. In nucleotides, the CDR3 is TGTGCCAGCAGCTTAGATCCCGCCGCAGAGGGCTACACCTTC. This sequence encodes CASSLDPAAEGYTF.

Note on this clone: The junction and the germline gene differ at one end; a read error may be behind it. The DNA for the CDR3 is TGTGCCAGCAGCTTGGGGGGCAATCAGCCCCGGCATTTT. Its translation: CASSLGGNQPRHF. V gene TRBV7-9 combines with J gene TRBJ1-5; D possibly corresponds to TRBD1 (6 bases). The CDR3 has 13 residues. Per the germline V gene, CDR1 is SEHNR and CDR2 is FQNEAQ (reference sequence). Based on the CDR3 plus reference TRBV7-9 and TRBJ1-5, the full variable domain is DTGVSQNPRHKITKRGQNVTFRCDPISEHNRLYWYRQTLGQGPEFLTYFQNEAQLEKSRLLSDRFSAERPKGSFSTLEIQRTEQGDSAMYLCASSLGGNQPRHFGDGTRLSIL.

The V and J genes are TRBV10-3 and TRBJ1-1, with no clear D. CDR1 and CDR2 (germline): ENHRY, SYGVKD. The CDR3 is made up of 14 amino acids. Trimming took 6 bases from V and 2 from J, leaving 13 bases between them. CDR3 loop: CAISLKGDNTEAFF. CDR3 sequence (DNA): TGTGCCATCAGCTTAAAGGGAGATAACACTGAAGCTTTCTTT.

This clone showed up just a few times. This chain connects TRBV28 to TRBJ1-5, with D possibly being TRBD1 (5 bases). V dropped 2 bases and J dropped 4 bases, with 15 bases sitting between them. CDR1 MDHEN and CDR2 SYDVKM come from the germline V gene. The CDR3 extends over 16 amino acids. DNA for the CDR3: TGTGCCAGCAGTTTAATCCCCGGGGGTGGAAATCAGCCCCAGCATTTT. Protein: CASSLIPGGGNQPQHF.

The chain has TRBV6-5 and TRBJ1-1, with 8 positions matching TRBD1. This CDR3 is 14 amino acids long. Germline CDR1 MNHEY, CDR2 SVGAGI. Losses at the gene ends were 5 bases for V and 4 bases for J; bases not matched to a gene: 6. The CDR3 reads CASSRTGQVTEAFF. Here the CDR3 DNA reads TGTGCCAGCAGTCGTACGGGACAGGTCACTGAAGCTTTCTTT.

The chain links TRBV6-5 to TRBJ1-1; TRBD1 might be the D (6 bases). Germline loops: CDR1 MNHEY, CDR2 SVGAGI. The germline V and J ends were trimmed by 0 bases and 0 bases, with 11 bases remaining between them. The CDR3 length is 16 residues. The CDR3 loop reads CASSYSTGALNTEAFF. The CDR3 DNA sequence: TGTGCCAGCAGTTACTCGACGGGGGCATTGAACACTGAAGCTTTCTTT.

The chain has TRBV9 and TRBJ2-7; 10 bases are a match to TRBD2. The V segment lost 0 bases and the J segment 4 bases; nucleotides outside the gene matches: 4. The CDR3 extends over 15 amino acids. The germline CDR1 and CDR2 sequences are SGDLS and YYNGEE. The CDR3 spells CASSVGTSGDYEQYF. In DNA, the CDR3 is TGTGCCAGCAGCGTAGGGACTAGCGGCGATTACGAGCAGTACTTC.

The gene calls are TRBV27 and TRBJ1-6; D is unclear. Per the germline V gene, CDR1 is MNHEY and CDR2 is SMNVEV (reference sequence). Deletions cut 5 bases from V and 6 bases from J, with 11 bases between. The CDR3 consists of 14 residues. This CDR3 reads CASSGTQLNSPLHF. DNA for the CDR3: TGTGCCAGCAGTGGAACTCAACTTAATTCACCCCTCCACTTT.

The J gene is TRBJ2-5, the V gene TRBV10-1; D is ambiguous. From germline, CDR1 is WNHNN and CDR2 SYGVQD (reference sequence). The CDR3 spans 12 residues. Trimming pared 5 bases from V and 1 base from J, leaving 5 bases between. Here the CDR3 reads CASSPGQETQYF. CDR3 sequence (DNA): TGCGCCAGCAGTCCGGGCCAAGAGACCCAGTACTTC.

The chain joins TRBV28 to TRBJ2-3; tentatively, D is TRBD1 or TRBD2 (5 bases each). The CDR3 sequence is 14 residues long. The germline CDR1 and CDR2 sequences are MDHEN and SYDVKM. V was pared by 2 bases and J by 1 base, with 7 bases between. The CDR3 here is CASSLMGRTDTQYF. CDR3 nucleotide sequence: TGTGCCAGCAGTTTAATGGGACGCACAGATACGCAGTATTTT.

The genes are TRBV10-3 and TRBJ2-2; 7 nucleotides match TRBD1. V was clipped by 2 bases and J by 4 bases; unmatched bases: 7. The CDR3 is 16 amino acids. Germline CDR1 ENHRY, CDR2 SYGVKD. This chain's CDR3 is CAISERGQAGTGELFF. The CDR3 DNA is TGTGCCATCAGTGAGAGAGGACAGGCAGGCACCGGGGAGCTGTTTTTT.

This sequence joins TRBV4-3 and TRBJ2-1; D is perhaps TRBD2 (6 bases). Germline V gives CDR1 LGHNA, CDR2 YSLEER. The V end was cut by 0 bases, the J end by 3 bases, with 18 bases between. The CDR3 contains 18 residues. CDR3 in amino acids: CASSQDAGLSGRYNEQFF. In nucleotides, the CDR3 is TGCGCCAGCAGCCAAGATGCGGGACTTTCTGGGCGCTACAATGAGCAGTTCTTC.

The J gene is TRBJ1-2, the V gene TRBV7-9, with TRBD1 as a possible D gene (5 bases). The CDR3 covers 15 residues. Per the germline V gene, CDR1 is SEHNR and CDR2 is FQNEAQ (reference sequence). V was cut by 2 bases and J by 4 bases, with 14 bases left in between. The CDR3 DNA reads TGTGCCAGCAGCTTACGGGGGACCGACTTCTATGGCTACACCTTC. Its protein product is CASSLRGTDFYGYTF. The whole variable domain, filled in from reference TRBV7-9 and TRBJ1-2, reads DTGVSQNPRHKITKRGQNVTFRCDPISEHNRLYWYRQTLGQGPEFLTYFQNEAQLEKSRLLSDRFSAERPKGSFSTLEIQRTEQGDSAMYLCASSLRGTDFYGYTFGSGTRLTVV.

The chain joins TRBV6-6 to TRBJ2-7, with D unresolved. This CDR3 spans 13 amino acids. The V gene's germline CDR1 is MNHNY and CDR2 SVGAGI (reference sequence). V dropped 2 bases and J dropped 3 bases, with 8 bases sitting between them. The CDR3 DNA sequence: TGTGCCAGCAGTTACGTTACCGGCTACGAGCAGTACTTC. This gives the protein CASSYVTGYEQYF.

The chain carries TRBV29-1 and TRBJ1-2, with no clear D. Looked up from germline, CDR1 is SQVTM and CDR2 is ANQGSEA. V lost 4 bases to trimming and J lost 6 bases, with 9 bases between them. CDR3 length: 11 amino acids. CDR3 nucleotides: TGCAGCGTTGGGGAGGACCATGGCTACACCTTC. Translation: CSVGEDHGYTF.

This clone was recorded once. V usage is TRBV27 and J usage is TRBJ1-2; 8 bases map to TRBD1. Per germline, CDR1 MNHEY and CDR2 SMNVEV (reference sequence). J lost 5 bases, V lost 2 bases, and 1 base had no gene match. This CDR3 spans 13 amino acids. The CDR3: CASSLRQGYGYTF. The CDR3 DNA is TGTGCCAGCAGTTTAAGACAGGGGTATGGCTACACCTTC.

A note on this clone: The sample has other DNA sequences that encode this CDR3 too. The V and J genes are TRBV29-1 and TRBJ2-3; D remains unclear. Germline CDR1 SQVTM, CDR2 ANQGSEA. V lost 8 bases, J lost 1 base, and 4 bases lay in between. CDR3 size: 10 residues. The CDR3 sequence: CSSGTDTQYF. The CDR3 DNA follows: TGCAGCTCGGGCACAGATACGCAGTATTTT.

This chain uses TRBV28 with TRBJ1-2; weak D call: TRBD1 (5 bases). The CDR3 runs to 13 residues. V was clipped by 6 bases and J by 4 bases, with 12 bases between them. Germline V gene lookup returns CDR1 MDHEN and CDR2 SYDVKM. CDR3 loop: CASRERGFYGYTF. CDR3 DNA sequence: TGTGCCAGCAGGGAGCGGGGGTTCTATGGCTACACCTTC.

This clone was found once. The genes are TRBV18 and TRBJ1-2; D might be TRBD1 (6 bases). CDR1 is KGHSH and CDR2 is LQKENI in the germline V gene. The CDR3 extends over 15 amino acids. With 4 bases removed from V and 0 bases from J, the gap between germline ends came to 12 bases. The CDR3 region is CASSQGTTANYGYTF. The DNA for the CDR3 is TGTGCCAGCTCACAGGGGACAACCGCTAACTATGGCTACACCTTC. The full variable domain, its missing parts supplied by reference TRBV18 and TRBJ1-2, is NAGVMQNPRHLVRRRGQEARLRCSPMKGHSHVYWYRQLPEEGLKFMVYLQKENIIDESGMPKERFSAEFPKEGPSILRIQQVVRGDSAAYFCASSQGTTANYGYTFGSGTRLTVV.

The V and J genes are TRBV27 and TRBJ2-5; D not certain. The V gene's germline CDR1 is MNHEY and CDR2 SMNVEV (reference sequence). The CDR3 is 13 residues long. V dropped 1 base and J dropped 1 base, with 4 bases sitting between them. The CDR3 DNA reads TGTGCCAGCAGTTTATACAGCCAAGAGACCCAGTACTTC. It translates to CASSLYSQETQYF.

The chain links TRBV30 to TRBJ1-1; no firm D call. V was pared by 0 bases and J by 0 bases, with 17 bases between. CDR1 is GTSNPN, CDR2 SVGIG, per germline (reference sequence). This CDR3 contains 17 residues. The CDR3 spells CAWSVRAGLFMNTEAFF. The CDR3 DNA reads as TGTGCCTGGAGTGTTAGGGCAGGACTCTTCATGAACACTGAAGCTTTCTTT.

V gene TRBV7-7 combines with J gene TRBJ2-7; 9 bases match TRBD1. The tail of the sequence fits TRBJ2-4 better, so the J call may be wrong. CDR3 length equals 13 residues. Germline CDR1 is SSHAT and CDR2 is FNYEAQ (reference sequence). The CDR3 region is CASGVATGGIQYF. The CDR3 DNA is TGTGCCAGCGGGGTCGCGACAGGGGGCATTCAGTACTTC.

This chain links TRBV7-3 with TRBJ1-4; D ambiguous. V was pared by 0 bases and J by 8 bases, with 7 bases between. The length of the CDR3 is 13 residues. Germline lookup yields CDR1 SGHTA and CDR2 FQGTGA. The DNA for the CDR3 is TGTGCCAGCAGCTTAACGCCGGGGGAAAAACTGTTTTTT. As protein: CASSLTPGEKLFF.

Only one count was recorded for this clone. This chain joins TRBV19 and TRBJ2-5; 8 bases line up with TRBD1. With V trimmed by 4 bases and J by 5 bases, 6 bases remained unmatched. Germline values: CDR1 LNHDA, CDR2 SQIVND (reference sequence). The CDR3 consists of 14 residues. The CDR3 spells CASSTQGDRETQYF. CDR3 bases: TGTGCCAGTAGTACACAGGGGGATAGGGAGACCCAGTACTTC.

The gene calls are TRBV4-2 and TRBJ1-1, with 9 nucleotides matching TRBD1. CDR3 length: 15 residues. The V segment lost 3 bases and the J segment 3 bases; nucleotides outside the gene matches: 5. Germline V CDR1 and CDR2: LGHNA, YNFKEQ. The chain's CDR3 is CASSHDGTGYTEAFF. CDR3 bases: TGTGCCAGCAGCCACGACGGGACAGGGTACACTGAAGCTTTCTTT.

V is TRBV18 and J is TRBJ2-3; 8 bases agree with TRBD1. This CDR3 has 15 amino acids. Germline V gene sequence: CDR1 KGHSH, CDR2 LQKENI. Germline trimming cut 3 bases from V and 5 bases from J; bases unmatched to any gene: 7. The CDR3 reads CASSPDRVRGDTQYF. The CDR3 DNA is TGTGCCAGCTCACCGGACAGGGTTAGGGGAGATACGCAGTATTTT.

This chain links TRBV5-1 with TRBJ2-5; D may be TRBD2 (5 bases). The germline V and J ends were trimmed by 4 bases and 1 base, with 11 bases remaining between them. Per the germline V gene, CDR1 is SGHRS and CDR2 is YFSETQ. The length of the CDR3 is 14 residues. For the CDR3, the DNA is TGCGCCAGCAGCCCACTAGTACCCCAAGAGACCCAGTACTTC. This encodes CASSPLVPQETQYF. Filled out from reference TRBV5-1 and TRBJ2-5, the complete variable domain reads KAGVTQTPRYLIKTRGQQVTLSCSPISGHRSVSWYQQTPGQGLQFLFEYFSETQRNKGNFPGRFSGRQFSNSRSEMNVSTLELGDSALYLCASSPLVPQETQYFGPGTRLLVL.